A single sample is the source of the 21 T cell receptor beta chains below, sequenced in a study of T cell responses to AZD1222 COVID-19 vaccine. Method: immunoSEQ multiplex PCR; TCRdb's copy keeps in-frame clones and lacks some. The top ten clones hold approximately 3.2% of a sample with roughly 85,000 clones, approximately 90% of them seen once. The sequences come from peripheral blood, collected 28 days after the second AZD1222 dose. All receptors come from an adult who received the AZD1222 COVID-19 vaccine.

The chain employs TRBV6-6 and TRBJ2-7; 15 nucleotides agree with TRBD2. CDR1 MNHNY and CDR2 SVGAGI come from the germline V gene (reference sequence). This CDR3 has 16 amino acids. J gave up 7 bases and V 2 bases, and 6 bases lay outside the gene matches. The CDR3 DNA reads TGTGCCAGCAGTTACACAGGGACTAGCGGGAGGAATGAGCAGTACTTC. Protein product: CASSYTGTSGRNEQYF.

The chain is built from TRBV27 and TRBJ1-4; D is possibly TRBD1 (5 bases). V shed 9 bases and J shed 8 bases, with 13 bases lying between them. The CDR3 loop spans 12 amino acids. CDR1 is MNHEY and CDR2 is SMNVEV in the germline V gene (reference sequence). CDR3 in DNA: TGTGCCAGTCGGGGGACGCAAGAAAAACTGTTTTTT. It is translated as CASRGTQEKLFF. Full variable domain (missing parts from reference TRBV27 and TRBJ1-4): EAQVTQNPRYLITVTGKKLTVTCSQNMNHEYMSWYRQDPGLGLRQIYYSMNVEVTDKGDVPEGYKVSRKEKRNFPLILESPSPNQTSLYFCASRGTQEKLFFGSGTQLSVL.

J is TRBJ1-1 and V is TRBV7-8; 7 bases map to TRBD1. This CDR3 region has 14 residues. Germline values: CDR1 SGHVS, CDR2 FQNEAQ. J lost 8 bases, V lost 5 bases, and 11 bases had no gene match. This chain's CDR3 is CASSTGRGGQEAFF. CDR3 nucleotide sequence: TGTGCCAGCAGCACAGGGAGGGGGGGACAGGAAGCTTTCTTT. The whole variable domain, remainder taken from reference TRBV7-8 and TRBJ1-1, is GAGVSQSPRYKVAKRGQDVALRCDPISGHVSLFWYQQALGQGPEFLTYFQNEAQLDKSGLPSDRFFAERPEGSVSTLKIQRTQQEDSAVYLCASSTGRGGQEAFFGQGTRLTVV.

V usage is TRBV6-4 and J usage is TRBJ1-1, with 7 bases matching TRBD1. In germline, CDR1 is MRHNA, CDR2 SNTAGT. CDR3 length equals 15 residues. The V and J ends lost 4 bases and 0 bases, in that order; junction bases with no gene match: 5. Written as DNA, the CDR3 is TGTGCCAGCAGTGCCACAGGGGCCCTGAACACTGAAGCTTTCTTT. Translation gives CASSATGALNTEAFF.

This clone was counted once. The chain employs TRBV6-6 and TRBJ2-3, with 10 bases matching TRBD2. Germline V gene lookup returns CDR1 MNHNY and CDR2 SVGAGI (reference sequence). The CDR3 length is 16 residues. Germline trimming cut 6 bases from V and 0 bases from J; bases unmatched to any gene: 6. The CDR3 DNA reads TGTGCCAGCAGACCCGGGACTAGCGTGAGCACAGATACGCAGTATTTT. Amino acid sequence: CASRPGTSVSTDTQYF.

The V and J genes are TRBV5-6 and TRBJ2-5, with 13 bases identical to TRBD2. The V and J ends lost 3 bases and 5 bases, in that order; junction bases with no gene match: 7. CDR1 is SGHDT and CDR2 is YYEEEE in the germline V gene. The CDR3 covers 16 residues. The CDR3, as DNA: TGTGCCAGCAGCTCCAGACTAGCGGGAGGCCTGGAGACCCAGTACTTC. Residues: CASSSRLAGGLETQYF. Using reference TRBV5-6 and TRBJ2-5 for the parts outside the CDR3, the full variable domain is DAGVTQSPTHLIKTRGQQVTLRCSPKSGHDTVSWYQQALGQGPQFIFQYYEEEERQRGNFPDRFSGHQFPNYSSELNVNALLLGDSALYLCASSSRLAGGLETQYFGPGTRLLVL.

This chain connects TRBV11-2 to TRBJ2-2, with 15 bases fitting TRBD2. The ends lost 5 bases at V and 6 bases at J; junction bases unmatched: 7. This CDR3 comprises 17 residues. The V gene's germline CDR1 is SGHAT and CDR2 FQNNGV. CDR3 region: CASSRFGLAGGSGELFF. Written as DNA, the CDR3 is TGTGCCAGCAGCCGATTCGGACTAGCGGGGGGGTCCGGGGAGCTGTTTTTT.

This chain joins TRBV4-1 and TRBJ2-1; 11 nucleotides line up with TRBD2. Trimming at V came to 3 bases and at J to 5 bases, leaving 18 bases not matched to a gene. The CDR3 loop spans 20 amino acids. CDR1 MGHRA and CDR2 YSYEKL come from the germline V gene. The CDR3 DNA sequence: TGCGCCAGCAGCCATCCACCGGGACTAGCGGATAGGCTTGGGAACAATGAGCAGTTCTTC. Translating it yields CASSHPPGLADRLGNNEQFF.

CDR3 sequence (DNA): TGTGCCAGTAGTACCGACAGTAGCACAGATACGCAGTATTTT. It yields the protein CASSTDSSTDTQYF. The rearrangement joins TRBV19 to TRBJ2-3; D may be TRBD1 (5 bases). The CDR3 is 14 amino acids. Germline CDR1 reads LNHDA; CDR2 reads SQIVND (reference sequence). The V end lost 4 bases, the J end lost 0 bases, and 8 bases lay between the germline ends.

The CDR3 bases are TGTGCCAGTAGTTCTCCGGGCCGCAATGAGCAGTTCTTC. This encodes CASSSPGRNEQFF. The chain carries TRBV19 and TRBJ2-1; D remains ambiguous. CDR1 and CDR2 (germline): LNHDA, SQIVND (reference sequence). V was trimmed by 5 bases and J by 6 bases, leaving 11 bases between them. The CDR3 is made up of 13 amino acids.

This chain joins TRBV13 and TRBJ1-2, with a possible D match to TRBD1 (5 bases). V lost 0 bases to trimming and J lost 1 base, with 9 bases between them. Germline V gene sequence: CDR1 PRHDT, CDR2 FYEKMQ (reference sequence). The length of the CDR3 is 15 residues. The CDR3 spells CASSLGGRVNYGYTF. The CDR3 DNA sequence: TGTGCCAGCAGCTTAGGGGGGCGGGTTAACTATGGCTACACCTTC. The whole variable domain, filled in from reference TRBV13 and TRBJ1-2, reads AAGVIQSPRHLIKEKRETATLKCYPIPRHDTVYWYQQGPGQDPQFLISFYEKMQSDKGSIPDRFSAQQFSDYHSELNMSSLELGDSALYFCASSLGGRVNYGYTFGSGTRLTVV.

This rearrangement joins TRBV5-1 to TRBJ2-3, with D possibly being TRBD1 or TRBD2 (5 bases each). Germline-derived CDR1 and CDR2 are SGHRS and YFSETQ. V was trimmed by 4 bases and J by 2 bases, leaving 20 bases between them. The CDR3 extends over 17 amino acids. The CDR3: CASSPTKGRVLTDTQYF. CDR3 nucleotide sequence: TGCGCCAGCAGCCCGACCAAGGGGCGGGTACTCACAGATACGCAGTATTTT.

V gene TRBV3-1 (or the pseudogene TRBV3-2) combines with J gene TRBJ2-5; TRBD2 matches 7 bases. The germline V gene encodes CDR1 LGHDT and CDR2 YNNKEL (reference sequence). The CDR3 extends over 15 amino acids. V lost 1 base to trimming and J lost 2 bases; unmatched junction nucleotides: 4. The CDR3 protein is CASSQVTRGQETQYF. In DNA form, the CDR3 reads TGTGCCAGCAGCCAAGTTACGCGGGGGCAAGAGACCCAGTACTTC.

This chain uses TRBV7-2 with TRBJ1-4, with unresolved D. Trimming removed 1 base at V and 10 bases at J, with 13 bases between. From germline, CDR1 is SGHTA and CDR2 FQGNSA. The CDR3 runs 14 residues. CDR3 sequence reads: CASSLGRGNVKLFF. DNA of the CDR3: TGTGCCAGCAGCTTAGGTAGAGGGAACGTAAAACTGTTTTTT.

The chain links TRBV7-3 to TRBJ1-3, with TRBD1 matching over 9 bases. This CDR3 has 15 amino acids. Unmatched junction bases numbered 0, after V lost 3 bases and J lost 0 bases. Germline V CDR1 and CDR2: SGHTA, FQGTGA. CDR3 DNA sequence: TGTGCCAGCAGCTTGGACAGGGGCTCTGGAAACACCATATATTTT. Amino acid sequence: CASSLDRGSGNTIYF.

The gene calls are TRBV7-9 and TRBJ2-2; TRBD1 is a possible D gene (5 bases). Germline-derived CDR1 and CDR2 are SEHNR and FQNEAQ (reference sequence). The CDR3 has 14 amino acids. Trimming shortened V by 5 bases and J by 4 bases, and 11 bases separated the two germline ends. Here the CDR3 reads CASSLTGLTGELFF. DNA for the CDR3: TGTGCCAGCAGCCTAACAGGCCTCACCGGGGAGCTGTTTTTT. The full variable domain, in which reference TRBV7-9 and TRBJ2-2 provide the parts outside the CDR3, is DTGVSQNPRHKITKRGQNVTFRCDPISEHNRLYWYRQTLGQGPEFLTYFQNEAQLEKSRLLSDRFSAERPKGSFSTLEIQRTEQGDSAMYLCASSLTGLTGELFFGEGSRLTVL.

The chain employs TRBV5-4 and TRBJ2-7; possibly TRBD1 for D (5 bases). The CDR3 sequence is 16 residues long. Germline loops: CDR1 SGHNT, CDR2 YYREEE (reference sequence). Trimming removed 0 bases at V and 0 bases at J, with 13 bases between. CDR3 region: CASSLDRTPSSYEQYF. The CDR3 DNA is TGTGCCAGCAGCTTGGATCGGACACCGAGCTCCTACGAGCAGTACTTC.

This clone occurred a few times. The genes are TRBV9 and TRBJ1-5; D possibly corresponds to TRBD1 (6 bases). The V end was cut by 3 bases, the J end by 6 bases, with 16 bases between. This CDR3 is 15 amino acids long. Germline V CDR1 and CDR2: SGDLS, YYNGEE. The CDR3, as DNA: TGTGCCAGCAGCGAGGGGGGACGGGAGGGTCAGCCCCAGCATTTT. This encodes CASSEGGREGQPQHF. Complete variable domain (other parts from reference TRBV9 and TRBJ1-5): DSGVTQTPKHLITATGQRVTLRCSPRSGDLSVYWYQQSLDQGLQFLIQYYNGEERAKGNILERFSAQQFPDLHSELNLSSLELGDSALYFCASSEGGREGQPQHFGDGTRLSIL.

The rearrangement uses TRBV19 and TRBJ1-2; D remains ambiguous. V was trimmed by 5 bases and J by 4 bases, leaving 17 bases between them. This CDR3 region has 15 residues. Germline CDR1 reads LNHDA; CDR2 reads SQIVND (reference sequence). DNA of the CDR3: TGTGCCAGTAGTTCCCTCGGGGTTGTAATCTATGGCTACACCTTC. Residues: CASSSLGVVIYGYTF.

This chain uses TRBV5-4 with TRBJ1-6; 8 bases map to TRBD1. Losses at the gene ends were 3 bases for V and 5 bases for J; bases not matched to a gene: 7. The CDR3 is made up of 16 amino acids. Germline V gene sequence: CDR1 SGHNT, CDR2 YYREEE (reference sequence). The CDR3 region has the DNA TGTGCCAGCAGCTCAGCCGGGACAGGAAATAATTCACCCCTCCACTTT. Translating it yields CASSSAGTGNNSPLHF.

The rearrangement links TRBV25-1 to TRBJ1-4; no definite D call. This CDR3 spans 16 amino acids. Germline-derived CDR1 and CDR2 are MGHDK and SYGVNS. Trimming left V 5 bases short and J 0 bases short, with 13 bases between. DNA for the CDR3: TGTGCCAGCAGTTCCCTCGGGAAAGCAACTAATGAAAAACTGTTTTTT. It yields the protein CASSSLGKATNEKLFF.